Here is one TCR beta chain with its context. The antigen is undetermined. The data were taken from a study of post-analysis software for immune sequencing data. Overall study findings and caveats: With F measure, samples from one preparation batch clustered together strongly. There were a few TRBV segments more frequent in patients than controls, and TRBV5-6, TRBV5-1 and TRBV20-1 were among them. The study found significantly lower normalized Chao1 diversity in multiple sclerosis patients than in controls.

Trimming cost V 0 bases and J 4 bases, with 10 bases left between them. Per germline, CDR1 SGDLS and CDR2 YYNGEE. The length of the CDR3 is 14 residues. Included in the TCR beta cDNA libraries were unique molecular identifiers. TCRdb re-derived calls from the PCR reads in MiXCR, one entry per CDR3 protein. The data hold some 800,000 distinct CDR3 sequences, with 40% to 55% observed a single time. The V call is TRBV9, the J call TRBJ1-1; D is unresolved. Sequencing input: blood. The sequence came from a girl between 10 and 17 years old with multiple sclerosis. The DNA for the CDR3 is TGTGCCAGCAGCGTAGGAGAGGGATCCACTGAAGCTTTCTTT. Encoded protein: CASSVGEGSTEAFF.